One sample yielded the 29 T cell receptor beta chains listed below, sequenced in a study of long-term antiretroviral therapy in people with HIV. Survey level was the resolution at which the v3.0 immunoSEQ assay ran. The table came from immunoSEQ multiplex PCR; TCRdb's copy has only in-frame clones and leaves some out. The sample shows under 25,000 clones, more than 75% of them seen only once. The starting material was unsorted PBMCs, obtained 2.5 to 2.7 years after starting antiretroviral therapy. These receptor sequences come from a woman in her fifties or sixties with HIV.

This chain links TRBV28 with TRBJ2-7, with 8 nucleotides matching TRBD2. Germline V CDR1 and CDR2: MDHEN, SYDVKM. V shed 6 bases and J 4 bases; nucleotides not matched to a gene: 8. The CDR3 is made up of 14 amino acids. The CDR3 nucleotides read TGTGCCAGCAGACAAGCGGGGGAGAGGTACGAGCAGTACTTC. Translation gives CASRQAGERYEQYF.

This chain joins TRBV5-1 and TRBJ2-7, with 10 bases matching TRBD2. CDR1 is SGHRS and CDR2 is YFSETQ in the germline V gene. The CDR3 contains 17 residues. J gave up 2 bases and V 0 bases, and 8 bases lay outside the gene matches. For the CDR3, the DNA is TGCGCCAGCAGCTTGGGGGGGTGGACTAGCGGAACCTACGAGCAGTACTTC. It is translated as CASSLGGWTSGTYEQYF.

The genes are TRBV20-1 and TRBJ2-5, with D hard to call. V shed 6 bases and J shed 5 bases, with 7 bases lying between them. The CDR3 is 10 residues long. CDR1 DFQATT and CDR2 SNEGSKA come from the germline V gene (reference sequence). CDR3 sequence (DNA): TGCAGTGCCGAGGTGGAGACCCAGTACTTC. Amino acid sequence: CSAEVETQYF.

This clone came up a few times. The CDR3 sequence: CASSPLGDRGGNIQYF. The CDR3 DNA sequence: TGTGCCAGTAGTCCGCTCGGGGACAGGGGAGGAAACATTCAGTACTTC. The V gene is TRBV19, the J gene TRBJ2-4; 10 bases line up with TRBD1. Germline V gene data show CDR1 as LNHDA and CDR2 as SQIVND (reference sequence). The CDR3 contains 16 residues. Trimming at V came to 5 bases and at J to 6 bases, leaving 10 bases not matched to a gene.

The chain combines TRBV4-2 with TRBJ1-1; perhaps TRBD1 as D (5 bases). The CDR3 spans 16 residues. V was shortened by 0 bases and J by 4 bases, with 15 bases between the two germline ends. Germline-derived CDR1 and CDR2 are LGHNA and YNFKEQ. This CDR3 reads CASSQDGGSWFTEAFF. As DNA, the CDR3 is TGTGCCAGCAGCCAAGATGGGGGGAGTTGGTTCACTGAAGCTTTCTTT.

This rearrangement joins TRBV29-1 to TRBJ2-2; TRBD2 aligns across 11 bases. V lost 4 bases to trimming and J lost 8 bases; unmatched junction nucleotides: 9. The CDR3 runs to 15 residues. The germline V gene has CDR1 SQVTM and CDR2 ANQGSEA. This CDR3 reads CSVAEASGRRGELFF. CDR3 sequence (DNA): TGCAGCGTTGCAGAGGCTAGCGGGAGGAGAGGGGAGCTGTTTTTT.

The chain couples TRBV5-1 to TRBJ2-1, with 10 bases aligning to TRBD1. Trimming took 2 bases from V and 6 from J; bases not matched to a gene: 5. This CDR3 contains 15 residues. From germline, CDR1 is SGHRS and CDR2 YFSETQ. CDR3: CASSLPGQGPNEQFF. CDR3 coding DNA: TGCGCCAGCAGCTTACCGGGACAGGGGCCCAATGAGCAGTTCTTC.

This clone has only a few counts. The chain recombines TRBV7-9 with TRBJ2-2, with 8 bases identical to TRBD2. The CDR3 has 15 residues. V lost 5 bases to trimming and J lost 5 bases; unmatched junction nucleotides: 7. CDR1 is SEHNR, CDR2 FQNEAQ, per germline (reference sequence). In DNA, the CDR3 is TGTGCCAGCAGCCTTGGAGTAGCGGGAACCGGGGAGCTGTTTTTT. Its translation is CASSLGVAGTGELFF.

V is TRBV5-5 and J is TRBJ1-5; 12 nucleotides line up with TRBD1. Germline CDR1 and CDR2: SGHKS and YYEKEE (reference sequence). J was trimmed by 2 bases and V by 0 bases; bases with no gene match: 6. The CDR3 sequence is 18 residues long. CDR3 sequence: CASSLAPGQGAGNQPQHF. DNA for the CDR3: TGTGCCAGCAGCTTGGCACCGGGACAGGGGGCTGGCAATCAGCCCCAGCATTTT.

The chain employs TRBV7-9 and TRBJ1-3; no clear D. V was clipped by 5 bases and J by 4 bases, with 9 bases between them. Germline CDR1 and CDR2: SEHNR and FQNEAQ (reference sequence). The CDR3 has 13 residues. CDR3 in DNA: TGTGCCAGCAGCCTACTCTGGGGAAACACCATATATTTT. This encodes CASSLLWGNTIYF.

V usage is TRBV18 and J usage is TRBJ2-7; 11 bases map to TRBD2. CDR3 length: 19 amino acids. Germline CDR1 is KGHSH and CDR2 is LQKENI. V shed 6 bases and J 2 bases; nucleotides not matched to a gene: 18. The CDR3 nucleotides are TGTGCCAGCTCCCTCAAAAGGGGGACTAGCGGAGGGGGAACCTACGAGCAGTACTTC. Translated: CASSLKRGTSGGGTYEQYF.

J is TRBJ2-7 and V is TRBV28; D might be TRBD2 (6 bases). The germline CDR1 and CDR2 sequences are MDHEN and SYDVKM. This CDR3 spans 12 amino acids. The CDR3 sequence is CASGLNSYEQYF. As DNA, the CDR3 is TGTGCTAGCGGACTAAACTCCTACGAGCAGTACTTC.

The chain joins TRBV7-9 to TRBJ2-2, with 9 bases identical to TRBD1. Germline V lookup: CDR1 SEHNR, CDR2 FQNEAQ (reference sequence). Trimming removed 8 bases from V and 7 bases from J; junction bases left unmatched: 8. The CDR3 extends over 14 amino acids. This CDR3 reads CASGRDRDIGELFF. In DNA form, the CDR3 reads TGTGCCAGCGGCCGGGACAGGGATATCGGGGAGCTGTTTTTT.

V is TRBV5-1 and J is TRBJ1-1, with D unresolved. The CDR3 totals 13 residues. CDR1 and CDR2 from the germline V gene are SGHRS and YFSETQ. Trimming took 2 bases from V and 0 from J, leaving 5 bases between them. CDR3: CASSFDVNTEAFF. Written as DNA, the CDR3 is TGCGCCAGCAGCTTTGACGTGAACACTGAAGCTTTCTTT.

The V and J genes are TRBV7-6 and TRBJ2-2; D gene unclear. Germline loops: CDR1 SGHVS, CDR2 FNYEAQ. The CDR3 totals 13 residues. V was cut by 0 bases and J by 5 bases, with 4 bases left in between. The CDR3 DNA follows: TGTGCCAGCAGCTTAGCGCTGACCGGGGAGCTGTTTTTT. It codes for CASSLALTGELFF.

J is TRBJ2-3 and V is TRBV2; D is unresolved. Germline values: CDR1 SNHLY, CDR2 FYNNEI. The CDR3 has 16 amino acids. Deletions cut 1 base from V and 6 bases from J, with 17 bases between. The DNA of the CDR3 is TGTGCCAGCAGTGAAGAGGATGCTGGGTTGGTGGATACGCAGTATTTT. This gives the protein CASSEEDAGLVDTQYF.

The CDR3 sequence: CASSEPGGLAKNIQYF. The DNA of the CDR3 is TGTGCCAGCAGTGAGCCAGGGGGCTTAGCCAAAAACATTCAGTACTTC. V usage is TRBV2 and J usage is TRBJ2-4; TRBD1 aligns across 8 bases. CDR1 is SNHLY, CDR2 FYNNEI, per germline. The CDR3 is 16 residues long. Trimming removed 3 bases from V and 0 bases from J; junction bases left unmatched: 4.

V gene TRBV7-9 combines with J gene TRBJ2-7; 7 bases are shared with TRBD2. The V and J ends lost 0 bases and 2 bases, in that order; junction bases with no gene match: 7. CDR1 is SEHNR, CDR2 FQNEAQ, per germline (reference sequence). The CDR3 loop spans 16 amino acids. The CDR3 sequence: CASSLAGAGTPYEQYF. The CDR3 DNA reads TGTGCCAGCAGCTTAGCTGGAGCGGGAACCCCCTACGAGCAGTACTTC.

This clone has more than one count but fewer than ten. The chain uses TRBV11-2 and TRBJ2-7, with D hard to call. The germline V and J ends were trimmed by 7 bases and 3 bases, with 13 bases remaining between them. Germline V gene sequence: CDR1 SGHAT, CDR2 FQNNGV. The CDR3 runs to 13 residues. In DNA form, the CDR3 reads TGTGCCAGCACTTGGGCACCCAACTACGAGCAGTACTTC. This encodes CASTWAPNYEQYF.

V gene TRBV9 combines with J gene TRBJ2-7; the D gene is possibly TRBD2 (6 bases). The CDR3 runs to 14 residues. Trimming removed 4 bases at V and 0 bases at J, with 11 bases between. Germline V gene data show CDR1 as SGDLS and CDR2 as YYNGEE. In DNA form, the CDR3 reads TGTGCCAGCAGCTCCGGGGGAGGCTCCTACGAGCAGTACTTC. Protein sequence: CASSSGGGSYEQYF.

This chain uses TRBV28 with TRBJ2-3; unclear D gene. Germline CDR1 MDHEN, CDR2 SYDVKM. The CDR3 is made up of 13 amino acids. V lost 2 bases, J lost 4 bases, and 7 bases lay in between. The CDR3: CASSLRRADTQYF. CDR3 nucleotides: TGTGCCAGCAGTTTAAGGCGCGCAGATACGCAGTATTTT.

The chain links TRBV6-6 to TRBJ2-5; maybe TRBD2 (7 bases). V lost 8 bases and J lost 5, with 24 bases in between. The germline V gene has CDR1 MNHNY and CDR2 SVGAGI (reference sequence). The CDR3 runs 16 residues. CDR3 coding DNA: TGTGCCAGCGGGGGCTTATGGGGGAGGGCCGCGGAGACCCAGTACTTC. It specifies CASGGLWGRAAETQYF.

This chain connects TRBV5-6 to TRBJ2-3; 9 bases agree with TRBD2. Germline-derived CDR1 and CDR2 are SGHDT and YYEEEE. J lost 5 bases, V lost 4 bases, and 8 bases had no gene match. CDR3 length: 15 residues. The CDR3 loop reads CASSPLAGTGDTQYF. The CDR3 DNA reads TGTGCCAGCAGCCCCCTAGCGGGAACGGGAGATACGCAGTATTTT. Drawing the rest from reference TRBV5-6 and TRBJ2-3, the complete variable domain is DAGVTQSPTHLIKTRGQQVTLRCSPKSGHDTVSWYQQALGQGPQFIFQYYEEEERQRGNFPDRFSGHQFPNYSSELNVNALLLGDSALYLCASSPLAGTGDTQYFGPGTRLTVL.

J is TRBJ2-5 and V is TRBV19; D is ambiguous. Deletions cut 7 bases from V and 5 bases from J, with 14 bases between. Germline V CDR1 and CDR2: LNHDA, SQIVND (reference sequence). This CDR3 contains 13 residues. The CDR3 here is CASNQGLTETQYF. CDR3 bases: TGTGCCAGTAACCAAGGCCTTACGGAGACCCAGTACTTC.

The CDR3 here is CASFESANYGYTF. CDR3 nucleotide sequence: TGTGCCAGCTTTGAAAGCGCTAACTATGGCTACACCTTC. The chain employs TRBV28 and TRBJ1-2; D is ambiguous. V was shortened by 8 bases and J by 0 bases, with 10 bases between the two germline ends. There are 13 residues in the CDR3. CDR1 MDHEN and CDR2 SYDVKM come from the germline V gene.

The rearrangement uses TRBV5-1 and TRBJ1-1; 9 bases fit TRBD1. Germline lookup yields CDR1 SGHRS and CDR2 YFSETQ. J was trimmed by 5 bases and V by 4 bases; bases with no gene match: 6. CDR3 length equals 14 residues. CDR3 loop: CASSPGQGHTEAFF. For the CDR3, the DNA is TGCGCCAGCAGCCCAGGACAGGGGCATACTGAAGCTTTCTTT.

V usage is TRBV5-1 and J usage is TRBJ2-2; TRBD1 aligns across 9 bases. This CDR3 is 15 amino acids long. V dropped 6 bases and J dropped 6; count of bases not matched to a gene: 9. Germline lookup yields CDR1 SGHRS and CDR2 YFSETQ. CDR3 bases: TGCGCCAGCAAGAGGCCGGGACAGGGACCCGGGGAGCTGTTTTTT. This encodes CASKRPGQGPGELFF.

This CDR3 is CASMLLGSGANVLTF. The CDR3 DNA is TGTGCCAGCATGCTTTTGGGCTCTGGGGCCAACGTCCTGACTTTC. The chain is built from TRBV27 and TRBJ2-6; D remains unclear. The CDR3 contains 15 residues. The germline CDR1 and CDR2 sequences are MNHEY and SMNVEV (reference sequence). Trimming left V 7 bases short and J 0 bases short, with 10 bases between.

The rearrangement joins TRBV6-6 to TRBJ2-5, with a tentative D call TRBD2 (6 bases). Germline CDR1 is MNHNY and CDR2 is SVGAGI (reference sequence). The V end lost 7 bases, the J end lost 4 bases, and 16 bases lay between the germline ends. The CDR3 covers 14 residues. The CDR3 spells CASKGGGVVETQYF. CDR3 nucleotides: TGTGCCAGCAAGGGAGGAGGGGTTGTAGAGACCCAGTACTTC.